A single T cell receptor (beta chain) is shown here with its context. Its target antigen remains unknown. No qualities accompany the bases; no much larger clone lies one base away. The CDR3 regions of human TCRbeta chains were subjected to immunosequencing. Under the source paper's analysis protocol: TCRs in the repertoires were matched against a reference library of SARS-CoV-2-specific TCRs that had been generated with the MIRA antigen-specificity platform. Breadth was defined as the fraction of unique TCRs that were SARS-CoV-2-associated, and depth was defined as the fraction of total T cells that were SARS-CoV-2-associated. Using the MIRA data, every spike-specific TCR was mapped to the spike region that the TCR reacted to and assigned to either a CD4 or a CD8 class. Log10-transformed breadth and depth values were compared by one-way ANOVA with Sidak's multiple comparisons tests. TCRdb took over this immuneACCESS table, retaining in-frame rearrangements with V and J assigned. Such tables are incomplete; in checked studies, under half of the missing clones stem from an unresolved V gene, and the remainder is unexplained. V and J calls and clone size are those listed in that table; D and trimming were worked out from the DNA. This sample lists 100,000 to 150,000 clones; roughly 90% were detected once. The top ten constitute 4.2% of the sample.

The germline V gene specifies SGHRS as CDR1 and YFSETQ as CDR2. V and J lose 4 bases and 0 bases, and a span of 8 bases separates them. The CDR3 measures 14 amino acids from cysteine to phenylalanine. Solely the CDR3 DNA is kept, with 42 bases framed from the first base. The meaning of the sample's time point label: baseline before first vaccination. Vaccinee samples were obtained from the UK trials COV001 and COV002, which included a single-blind randomized controlled phase 2/3 trial of AZD1222 (ChAdOx1 nCoV-19) in healthy adults. For TCRbeta chain sequencing, PBMC samples from trial participants were taken at day 0 and at day 28 after the second dose. This sample is drawn from a study of T cell responses to AZD1222 COVID-19 vaccine (dated by TCRdb to the early 2020s). A note on the overall study: AZD1222 recipients whose second dose came at about 4 weeks and those whose second dose came at about 12 weeks were combined into one group, since spike-specific TCR depth and breadth did not differ between the two schedules. TCR sequencing covered over 230 trial participants: 207 given two doses of AZD1222 and approximately 26 given two doses of MenACWY control vaccine. Trial participants were enrolled into age subgroups of 18-55, 56-69 and 70-plus years, which contained roughly 150, 30 and 60 TCR-sequenced participants, respectively.

General findings and caveats noted by the study authors: The 56-69-year group was small, and its depth increase did not reach significance, likely because of low power. A significant rise in spike-specific TCR breadth and depth was observed after two AZD1222 doses relative to day 0 and relative to MenACWY recipients. Participants were mostly white British and included more females than males, and it was suggested by the authors that clonal diversity may have been underestimated. No day 14 peak-response samples were available, so repertoires were characterized only after the peak T cell response. Reportedly, almost half of the unique spike-specific TCRs recognized epitopes lying outside the regions that are mutated in the B.1.351 and B.1.1.7 variants. The whole spike protein was spanned by vaccine-associated CD4 TCRs, and dominant responses were seen in regions 160-218 and 743-854. Conclusions about previously exposed vaccinees were limited because only a handful of AZD1222 recipients were SARS-CoV-2 seropositive at baseline.

The clonotype was recovered from an adult in good health. The rearrangement combines TRBV5-1 with TRBJ2-4; no D gene can be assigned with confidence. The material sequenced was peripheral blood, taken on day 0 of AZD1222 vaccination. The bases read TGCGCCAGCAGCGGTTCGGGAGCCAAAAACATTCAGTACTTC. It specifies CASSGSGAKNIQYF.